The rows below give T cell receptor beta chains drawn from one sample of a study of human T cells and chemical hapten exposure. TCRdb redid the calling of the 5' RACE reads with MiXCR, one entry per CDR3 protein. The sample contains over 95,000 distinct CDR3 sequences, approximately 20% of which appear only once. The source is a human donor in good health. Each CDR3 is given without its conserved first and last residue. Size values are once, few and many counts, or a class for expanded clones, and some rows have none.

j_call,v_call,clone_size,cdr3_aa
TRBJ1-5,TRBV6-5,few,ASSNTGDSNQPQH
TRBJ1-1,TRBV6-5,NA,ASSYSPQAPEAF
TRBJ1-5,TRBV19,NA,ATRDNSNQPQH
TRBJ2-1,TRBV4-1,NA,ASSHWKGSYNEQF
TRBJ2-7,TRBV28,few,ASKRQGVLYEQY
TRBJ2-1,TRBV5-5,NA,ASNPRQGFLRLAYNEQF
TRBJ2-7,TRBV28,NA,ASSSRAAEWY
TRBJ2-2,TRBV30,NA,AWRGTGDARELF
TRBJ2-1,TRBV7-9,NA,ASSLIRSGPHNEQF
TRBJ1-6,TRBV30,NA,AWITPGYDNSPLH
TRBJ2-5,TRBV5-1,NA,ASHSSGQPQETQY
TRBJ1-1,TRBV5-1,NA,ASSLRATPNTEAF
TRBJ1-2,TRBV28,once,ASSLLPGPYGYT
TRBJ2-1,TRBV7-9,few,ASSLRESGNEQF
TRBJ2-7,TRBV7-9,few,ASSSLGQGKSYEQY
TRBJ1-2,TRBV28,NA,ASSPPGGGGYT
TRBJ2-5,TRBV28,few,ASSFGDRAQETQY
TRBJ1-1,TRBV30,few,AWSTGTGGNTEAF
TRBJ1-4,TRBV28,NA,ASRDGREKLF
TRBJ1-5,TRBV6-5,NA,ASSYQASNQPQH
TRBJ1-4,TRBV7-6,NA,ASSLATNEKLF
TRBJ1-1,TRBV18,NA,ASSPPDGLTMEAF